Listed below are T cell receptor beta chains from one sample, sequenced in a study of cytomegalovirus exposure and HLA in healthy donors. TCRdb's copy holds only in-frame clones and misses some; the assay was immunoSEQ multiplex PCR. Its table records some 150,000 clones. Sequenced sample: PBMCs. The receptors were gathered from a woman under 30 in good health and CMV-seronegative. CDR3s include the opening cysteine and the closing phenylalanine or tryptophan. A D gene is named only where the DNA matches it firmly.

V gene,D gene,J gene,CDR3 protein,CDR3 DNA
TRBV11-2,TRBD1,TRBJ1-2,CASSFTGGSLGYTF,TGTGCCAGCAGCTTCACAGGGGGCTCCCTAGGCTACACCTTC
TRBV21-1,NA,TRBJ2-1,CASSKAAGLQFF,TGTGCCAGCAGCAAAGCAGCGGGACTGCAGTTCTTC
TRBV6-6,NA,TRBJ1-2,CASSYTREHSYGYTF,TGTGCCAGCAGTTACACAAGGGAGCACTCCTATGGCTACACCTTC
TRBV11-2,NA,TRBJ1-5,CASSQGSSSNQPQHF,TGTGCCAGCAGCCAAGGGAGCAGTAGCAATCAGCCCCAGCATTTT
TRBV18,TRBD2,TRBJ2-3,CASSRFTSGRAGTDTQYF,TGTGCCAGCTCACGTTTCACTAGCGGGAGGGCCGGCACAGATACGCAGTATTTT
TRBV2,NA,TRBJ2-7,CASRGLAGLDYEQYF,TGTGCCAGCAGGGGGCTTGCGGGGCTAGACTACGAGCAGTACTTC
TRBV14,NA,TRBJ1-1,CASSQQALNTEAFF,TGTGCCAGCAGCCAACAGGCGCTAAACACTGAAGCTTTCTTT
TRBV18,NA,TRBJ2-5,CASSPFEETQYF,TGTGCCAGCTCACCATTCGAAGAGACCCAGTACTTC
TRBV18,NA,TRBJ1-1,CASSARTVNTEAFF,TGTGCCAGCTCCGCAAGAACGGTGAACACTGAAGCTTTCTTT
TRBV4-3,NA,TRBJ2-4,CASSQELPRAKNIQYF,TGCGCCAGCAGCCAAGAGCTGCCGCGGGCGAAAAACATTCAGTACTTC
TRBV5-6,NA,TRBJ2-5,CASSLYGLPEAQYF,TGTGCCAGCAGCTTATACGGGTTACCGGAGGCCCAGTACTTC
TRBV11-3,TRBD1,TRBJ2-3,CASSLGTGGTDTQYF,TGTGCCAGCAGCTTGGGGACAGGGGGGACAGATACGCAGTATTTT
TRBV29-1,NA,TRBJ1-1,CSGTGEGYTEAFF,TGCAGCGGTACGGGGGAAGGCTACACTGAAGCTTTCTTT
TRBV18,TRBD2,TRBJ2-1,CASSPRTSGSYNEQFF,TGTGCCAGCTCACCCCGGACTAGCGGCTCCTACAATGAGCAGTTCTTC
TRBV30,NA,TRBJ1-3,CAWSPAGNTIYF,TGTGCCTGGAGTCCCGCTGGAAACACCATATATTTT
TRBV18,NA,TRBJ1-3,CASSWDTSSGNTIYF,TGTGCCAGCTCGTGGGACACTTCCTCTGGAAACACCATATATTTT
TRBV11-2,TRBD1,TRBJ1-1,CASSYGTGLEAFF,TGTGCCAGCAGCTACGGGACAGGGCTTGAAGCTTTCTTT
TRBV7-2,TRBD2,TRBJ2-2,CASSSTSGGNTGELFF,TGTGCCAGCAGCAGTACTAGCGGTGGGAACACCGGGGAGCTGTTTTTT
TRBV7-9,NA,TRBJ1-5,CASSRGQHSNQPQHF,TGTGCCAGCAGCCGCGGGCAACATAGCAATCAGCCCCAGCATTTT
TRBV19,NA,TRBJ1-1,CASSLQGPGGYTEAFF,TGTGCCAGTAGTCTACAGGGCCCTGGGGGTTACACTGAAGCTTTCTTT
TRBV10-2,TRBD2,TRBJ2-7,CASNAGTSGFQYEQYF,TGCGCCAGCAACGCGGGGACTAGCGGGTTTCAATACGAGCAGTACTTC
TRBV5-1,TRBD2,TRBJ2-7,CASRGGLADYEQYF,TGCGCCAGCAGGGGGGGACTAGCGGACTACGAGCAGTACTTC
TRBV18,NA,TRBJ2-7,CASSPRSGTYEQYF,TGTGCCAGCTCACCACGATCGGGAACCTACGAGCAGTACTTC
TRBV9,NA,TRBJ2-1,CASSPPRRYEQFF,TGTGCCAGCAGCCCCCCCCGGCGGTATGAGCAGTTCTTC
TRBV7-7,NA,TRBJ2-1,CASSQGETSWGHNEQFF,TGTGCCAGCAGCCAGGGGGAGACTAGTTGGGGGCACAATGAGCAGTTCTTC
TRBV9,NA,TRBJ1-4,CASSVGTATNEKLFF,TGTGCCAGCAGCGTCGGGACTGCAACTAATGAAAAACTGTTTTTT
TRBV19,NA,TRBJ1-3,CASSIGTLLLSGNTIYF,TGTGCCAGTAGTATAGGGACACTCCTTCTCTCTGGAAACACCATATATTTT
TRBV19,TRBD1,TRBJ2-4,CASSGDRVNIQYF,TGTGCCAGTAGTGGGGACAGGGTGAACATTCAGTACTTC
TRBV18,TRBD2,TRBJ2-7,CASSPGLGEQYF,TGTGCCAGCTCACCCGGACTAGGCGAGCAGTACTTC
TRBV29-1,TRBD2,TRBJ2-2,CSAGGTSGNTGELFF,TGCAGCGCTGGGGGGACTAGCGGTAACACCGGGGAGCTGTTTTTT
TRBV5-4,TRBD2,TRBJ2-2,CASSGGLAGATGELFF,TGTGCCAGCAGCGGGGGACTAGCGGGAGCCACCGGGGAGCTGTTTTTT
TRBV11-2,NA,TRBJ2-2,CASSPLRTGELFF,TGTGCCAGCAGCCCTCTGCGGACCGGGGAGCTGTTTTTT
TRBV15,TRBD1,TRBJ2-7,CATSSGGQGLGYEQYF,TGTGCCACCAGCAGTGGGGGACAGGGGTTGGGTTACGAGCAGTACTTC
TRBV7-6,NA,TRBJ2-3,CASTSGGTQYF,TGTGCCAGCACCTCCGGGGGAACGCAGTATTTT
TRBV2,NA,TRBJ1-1,CASRADPWNTEAFF,TGTGCCAGCAGAGCGGACCCTTGGAACACTGAAGCTTTCTTT
TRBV19,TRBD1,TRBJ1-5,CASRVGGASQPQHF,TGTGCCAGCAGAGTAGGGGGCGCGAGTCAGCCCCAGCATTTT
TRBV19,TRBD1,TRBJ2-3,CASSITDRVDTQYF,TGTGCCAGTAGTATAACGGACAGGGTGGATACGCAGTATTTT
TRBV19,NA,TRBJ2-3,CASSITGMDTQYF,TGTGCCAGTAGTATAACAGGGATGGATACGCAGTATTTT
TRBV7-9,NA,TRBJ1-6,CASSPRTGNNSPLHF,TGTGCCAGCAGCCCCCGCACAGGGAACAATTCACCCCTCCACTTT
TRBV27,TRBD2,TRBJ2-1,CASRRQRTSSYNEQFF,TGTGCCAGCAGGCGCCAACGGACTAGCTCCTACAATGAGCAGTTCTTC
TRBV4-1,NA,TRBJ1-4,CASSRTTNGVATNEKLFF,TGCGCCAGCAGCCGTACCACAAACGGGGTTGCAACTAATGAAAAACTGTTTTTT
TRBV11-2,NA,TRBJ2-1,CASSLNPSPSSYNEQFF,TGTGCCAGCAGCTTAAACCCTAGCCCGAGCTCCTACAATGAGCAGTTCTTC
TRBV6-1,TRBD2,TRBJ2-1,CASLAGGHNEQFF,TGTGCCAGCCTAGCGGGAGGCCACAATGAGCAGTTCTTC
TRBV10-3,NA,TRBJ2-1,CAISDGGLYNEQFF,TGTGCCATCAGTGATGGCGGACTCTACAATGAGCAGTTCTTC
TRBV18,NA,TRBJ1-1,CASSPRPDSRGTEAFF,TGTGCCAGCTCACCTCGTCCTGACAGCCGAGGAACTGAAGCTTTCTTT
TRBV30,NA,TRBJ2-1,CAWTLSRSYNEQFF,TGTGCCTGGACCTTGAGTAGGAGTTACAATGAGCAGTTCTTC
TRBV9,TRBD2,TRBJ2-7,CASSDGASGRIDEQYF,TGTGCCAGCAGCGACGGCGCTAGCGGGAGGATTGACGAGCAGTACTTC
TRBV6-5,NA,TRBJ2-1,CASSPSGREQFF,TGTGCCAGCAGCCCCAGTGGGAGAGAGCAGTTCTTC
TRBV7-2,NA,TRBJ2-1,CASSLIRGNEQFF,TGTGCCAGCAGCTTAATCCGGGGAAATGAGCAGTTCTTC
TRBV6-5,NA,TRBJ2-2,CASSYLASGGSGELFF,TGTGCCAGCAGTTACCTTGCGTCTGGCGGGTCCGGGGAGCTGTTTTTT
TRBV9,TRBD2,TRBJ2-3,CASSAGTSGWGTDTQYF,TGTGCCAGCAGCGCCGGGACTAGCGGATGGGGCACAGATACGCAGTATTTT
TRBV5-1,TRBD2,TRBJ2-1,CASRDGPGLVTDEQFF,TGCGCCAGCAGGGACGGTCCGGGACTAGTAACCGATGAGCAGTTCTTC